This T cell receptor beta chain is drawn from a study of long-term antiretroviral therapy in people with HIV. Study background: In the earliest collections, sampling predates the 2015 immediate-ART recommendation by about a decade.

At survey level, the immunoSEQ assay was run in its v3.0 version. TCRdb's table, derived via immunoSEQ multiplex PCR, lists solely in-frame clones and lacks some. The table includes 29,000 or so clones, about 94% detected once. About this clone itself: What it binds is unknown.

Study-wide results and limits: Every time point showed a repertoire led by clones expanded before ART. Collection of the blood, which took place between about 2004 and 2018, possibly occurred under older ART regimens.

This receptor was identified in a man aged 50 to 60 with HIV. The sample in question was unsorted PBMCs, obtained around 7.4 years after starting antiretroviral therapy.

In DNA, the CDR3 is TGTGCCAGCTCACCAGCCTCAGTCGGGACAACCAACTACGAGCAGTACTTC. This gives the protein CASSPASVGTTNYEQYF. The chain links TRBV18 to TRBJ2-7; the D gene is possibly TRBD1 (6 bases). This CDR3 region has 17 residues. Per the germline V gene, CDR1 is KGHSH and CDR2 is LQKENI. The germline V and J ends were trimmed by 2 bases and 3 bases, with 20 bases remaining between them.